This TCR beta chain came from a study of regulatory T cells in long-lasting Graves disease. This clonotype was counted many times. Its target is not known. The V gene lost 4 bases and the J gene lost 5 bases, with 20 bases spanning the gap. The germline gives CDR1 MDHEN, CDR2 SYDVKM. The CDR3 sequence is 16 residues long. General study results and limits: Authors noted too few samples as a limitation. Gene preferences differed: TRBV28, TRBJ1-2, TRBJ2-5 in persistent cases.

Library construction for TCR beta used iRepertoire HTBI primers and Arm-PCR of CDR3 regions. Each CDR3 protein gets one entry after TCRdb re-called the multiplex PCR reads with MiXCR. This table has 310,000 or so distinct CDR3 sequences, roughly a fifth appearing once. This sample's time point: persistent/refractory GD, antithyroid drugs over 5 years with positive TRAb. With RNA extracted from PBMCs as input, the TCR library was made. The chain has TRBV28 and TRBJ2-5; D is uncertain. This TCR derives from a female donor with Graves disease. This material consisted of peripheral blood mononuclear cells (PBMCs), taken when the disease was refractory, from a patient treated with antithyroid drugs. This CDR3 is CASSSHLRRSGETQYF. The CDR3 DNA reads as TGTGCCAGCAGTTCCCACCTTAGGCGGTCTGGGGAGACCCAGTACTTC.